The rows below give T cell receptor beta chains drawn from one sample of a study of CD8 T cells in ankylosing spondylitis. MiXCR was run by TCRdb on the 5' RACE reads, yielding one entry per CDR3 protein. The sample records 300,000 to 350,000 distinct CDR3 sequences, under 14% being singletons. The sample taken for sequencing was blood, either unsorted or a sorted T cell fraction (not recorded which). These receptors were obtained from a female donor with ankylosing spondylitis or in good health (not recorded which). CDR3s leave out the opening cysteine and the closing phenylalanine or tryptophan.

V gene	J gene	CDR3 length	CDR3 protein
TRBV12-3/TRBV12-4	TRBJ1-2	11	ASRRQETYGYT
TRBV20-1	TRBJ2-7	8	SAYSGGQY
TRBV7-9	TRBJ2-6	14	ASSLPVGSGANVLT
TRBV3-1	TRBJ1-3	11	ASAGLSGNTIY
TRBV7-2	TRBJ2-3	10	ASSSGQDTQY
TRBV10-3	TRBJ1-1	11	AIRSTGRTEAF
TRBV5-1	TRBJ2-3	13	ASSHSGAGSDTQY
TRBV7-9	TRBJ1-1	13	ASSLDAGTNTEAF
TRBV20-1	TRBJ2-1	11	SADRDSYNEQF
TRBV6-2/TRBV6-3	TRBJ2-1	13	ASMPGLAGVGEQF
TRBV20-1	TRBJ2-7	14	SAREPSGRSSYEQY
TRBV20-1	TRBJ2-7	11	SAIGTPLVEQY
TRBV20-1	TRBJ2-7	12	SANRGGSSYEQY
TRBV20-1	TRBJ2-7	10	SARRAGIGNS
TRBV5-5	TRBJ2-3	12	ASSLRSVEDTQY
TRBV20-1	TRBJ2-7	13	SASSWAGDPHEQY
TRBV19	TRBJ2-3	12	ASSRDIGQYTQY
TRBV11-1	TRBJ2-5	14	ASSPRGRAEGETQY
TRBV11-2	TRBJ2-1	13	ASRPAGGLGSEQF
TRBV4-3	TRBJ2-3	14	ASSQGSRTSTDTQY